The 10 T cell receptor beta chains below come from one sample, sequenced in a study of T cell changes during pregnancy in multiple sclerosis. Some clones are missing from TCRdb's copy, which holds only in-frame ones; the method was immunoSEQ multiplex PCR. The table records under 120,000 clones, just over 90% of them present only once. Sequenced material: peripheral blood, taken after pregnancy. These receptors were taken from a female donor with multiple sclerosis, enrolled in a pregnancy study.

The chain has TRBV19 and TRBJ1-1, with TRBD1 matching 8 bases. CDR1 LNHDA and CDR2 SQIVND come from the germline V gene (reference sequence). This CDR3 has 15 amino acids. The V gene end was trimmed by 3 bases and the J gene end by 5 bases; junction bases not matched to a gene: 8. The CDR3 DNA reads TGTGCCAGTAGTATGGGGACAGGCTTTGGAACTGAAGCTTTCTTT. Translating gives CASSMGTGFGTEAFF.

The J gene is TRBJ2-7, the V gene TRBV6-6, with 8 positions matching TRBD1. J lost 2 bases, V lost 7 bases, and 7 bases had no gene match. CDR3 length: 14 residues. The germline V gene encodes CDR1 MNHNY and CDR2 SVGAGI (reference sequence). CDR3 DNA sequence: TGTGCCAGCACCCAAGGACAGGGTACCTACGAGCAGTACTTC. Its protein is CASTQGQGTYEQYF.

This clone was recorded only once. DNA of the CDR3: TGTGCCAGCAGCTTGGGTCTAGCGGGGCAAAGGCCCCAGCGCAATGAGCAGTTCTTC. The encoded protein is CASSLGLAGQRPQRNEQFF. V is TRBV5-4 and J is TRBJ2-1, with 9 bases aligning to TRBD2. CDR1 SGHNT and CDR2 YYREEE come from the germline V gene (reference sequence). This CDR3 region has 19 residues. Trimming took 0 bases from V and 6 from J; bases not matched to a gene: 16.

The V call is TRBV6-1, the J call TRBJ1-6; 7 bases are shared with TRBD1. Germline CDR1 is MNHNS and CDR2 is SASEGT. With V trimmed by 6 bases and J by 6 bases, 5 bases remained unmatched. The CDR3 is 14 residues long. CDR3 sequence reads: CASSRTGFNSPLHF. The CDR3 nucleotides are TGTGCCAGCAGCCGGACAGGTTTTAATTCACCCCTCCACTTT.

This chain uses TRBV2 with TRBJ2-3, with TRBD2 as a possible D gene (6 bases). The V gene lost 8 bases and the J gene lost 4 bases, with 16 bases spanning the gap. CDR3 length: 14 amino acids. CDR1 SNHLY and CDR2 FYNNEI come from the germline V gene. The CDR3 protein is CASAGLRISDTQYF. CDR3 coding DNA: TGTGCCAGCGCGGGACTCCGGATCTCAGATACGCAGTATTTT.

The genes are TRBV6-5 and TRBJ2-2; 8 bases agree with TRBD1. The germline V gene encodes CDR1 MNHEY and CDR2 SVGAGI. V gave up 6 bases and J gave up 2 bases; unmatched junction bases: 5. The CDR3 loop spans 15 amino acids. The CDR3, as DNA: TGTGCCAGCAGACCAGACAGGGGTAACACCGGGGAGCTGTTTTTT. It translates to CASRPDRGNTGELFF.

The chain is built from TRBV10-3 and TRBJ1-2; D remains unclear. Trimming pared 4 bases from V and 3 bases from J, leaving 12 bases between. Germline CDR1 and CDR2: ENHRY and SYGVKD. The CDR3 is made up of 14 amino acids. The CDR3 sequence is CAISAHTVDYGYTF. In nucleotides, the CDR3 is TGTGCCATCAGTGCGCACACAGTGGACTATGGCTACACCTTC.

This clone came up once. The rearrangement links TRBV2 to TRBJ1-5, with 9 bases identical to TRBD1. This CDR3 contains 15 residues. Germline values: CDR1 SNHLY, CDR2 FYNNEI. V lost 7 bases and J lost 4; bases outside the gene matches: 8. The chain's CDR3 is CASTFDRGDNQPQHF. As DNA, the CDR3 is TGTGCCAGCACCTTTGACAGGGGGGATAATCAGCCCCAGCATTTT.

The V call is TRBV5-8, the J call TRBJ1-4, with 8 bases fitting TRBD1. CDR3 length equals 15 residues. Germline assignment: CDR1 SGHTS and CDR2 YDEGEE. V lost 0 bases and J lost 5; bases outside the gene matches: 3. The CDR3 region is CASSLGRQGNEKLFF. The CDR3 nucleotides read TGTGCCAGCAGCTTGGGACGACAGGGGAATGAAAAACTGTTTTTT.

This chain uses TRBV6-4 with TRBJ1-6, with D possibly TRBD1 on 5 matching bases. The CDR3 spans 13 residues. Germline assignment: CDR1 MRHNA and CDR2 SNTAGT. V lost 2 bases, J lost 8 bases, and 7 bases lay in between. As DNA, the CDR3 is TGTGCCAGCAGTGACAGGGGCGATTCACCCCTCCACTTT. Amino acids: CASSDRGDSPLHF.